This TCR beta chain comes out of a study of OX40 agonist ivuxolimab in advanced cancers. General notes on the study: Ivuxolimab, which targeted the costimulatory receptor OX40 (CD134), was an agonistic, fully human IgG2 monoclonal antibody. Prior anti-PD-1, anti-PD-L1 or anti-CTLA-4 therapy was permitted, and 35% to 40% of dose-escalation patients had received checkpoint inhibitors. In the dose-escalation cohort, roughly four fifths of patients were male, and the mean age was approximately 55 years, with a range of about 23 to 85. The paper describes the monotherapy dose-escalation part (N ≈ 52 patients) of the phase I trial of ivuxolimab. The purpose of peripheral TCRbeta sequencing was to test whether ivuxolimab changed TCR sequence diversity and led to clonal T-cell expansion. Partial responses were achieved by three dose-escalation patients, of whom one had hepatocellular carcinoma and two had cutaneous melanoma. Intravenous ivuxolimab was administered to patients every 2 weeks at six dose levels: 0.01, 0.1, 0.3, 1.5, 3 and 10 mg/kg. Of the 50 to 55 dose-escalation patients, hepatocellular carcinoma was present in about 20, melanoma in roughly 15, renal cell carcinoma in 9 and head and neck cancer in 9. What the authors observed across the whole study: In the 0.1-3.0 mg/kg groups, partial responders were among the patients with the lowest normalized peripheral clonal expansion, particularly in CD8+ T cells. Antigen specificity was not determined for the clonally expanded peripheral T cells. After ivuxolimab, expanded clones were on average more numerous among CD8+ T cells than among CD4+ T cells. Low levels of normalized T-cell clonal expansion were also seen in some nonresponding patients. At doses of 0.1 to 3.0 mg/kg, clonal expansion of both CD4+ and CD8+ blood T cells was observed from baseline to week 6.

Counted from cysteine to phenylalanine, this CDR3 has 18 amino acids. Of the read, only the CDR3 DNA is kept; its 54 bases are in frame from base 1. The junction carries 15 bases between V and J, which are trimmed by 1 base and 0 bases respectively. The CDR1 and CDR2 encoded by the germline V gene are SGHTA and FQGNSA. As concerns this clone: Its antigen remains unidentified. Base qualities are not at hand, and no much larger clone is one base apart.

Genomic DNA was isolated from the sorted cells so that the TCRbeta CDR3 region could be sequenced. The immunoSEQ Assay was used for sequencing of TCRbeta CDR3 regions. TCRdb's version of the immuneACCESS table is confined to in-frame rearrangements and falls short of the full clone set. An unresolved V gene accounts for under half of the shortfall where checked; the remainder is of unknown origin. The sample profile shows over 100,000 clones; just over 90% of them were found once. The top ten constitute approximately 0.93% of the sample. The trial excluded patients who had a history of autoimmune disease or who were on systemic immunosuppression. In every dose cohort, peripheral blood was drawn for TCR sequencing at baseline, cycle 4 day 1, and cycle 7 day 1. Samples were obtained from an open-label, multicenter, first-in-human phase I dose-escalation trial of ivuxolimab. Adults with locally advanced or metastatic head and neck squamous cell, hepatocellular, melanoma or renal cell carcinoma were enrolled in the trial. Before TCR sequencing, CD4+ and CD8+ T cells were separately sorted from peripheral blood.

The sequence joins TRBV7-2 to TRBJ1-4, with TRBD1 perhaps the D gene, on 5 matching bases. The receptor's source is an adult with an advanced solid tumor such as melanoma, head and neck, liver or kidney cancer. This sample comprised CD4+ or CD8+ T cells sorted from blood, obtained in a trial of the OX40 agonist ivuxolimab. CDR3 sequence: CASSLGIEGLATNEKLFF. The bases are TGTGCCAGCAGCTTAGGGATTGAGGGGCTTGCAACTAATGAAAAACTGTTTTTT. Where the CDR3 stops, the reference TRBV7-2 and TRBJ1-4 genes take over; the full variable domain is GAGVSQSPSNKVTEKGKDVELRCDPISGHTALYWYRQSLGQGLEFLIYFQGNSAPDKSGLPSDRFSAERTGGSVSTLTIQRTQQEDSAVYLCASSLGIEGLATNEKLFFGSGTQLSVL.